This T cell receptor beta chain is drawn from a study of blood T cell repertoires in COVID-19. Across the whole study: The analysed material was cDNA or gDNA that came from T cells, B-cell-depleted T cells, or PBMCs.

In the original processing: Amplified reference gene primers provided the basis for estimating nucleated cell counts. The method was immunoSEQ multiplex PCR; TCRdb's version includes in-frame clones alone and lacks a portion of them. Clonal size and the V and J genes are those of that table, whereas D and trimming came from the DNA. The sample yields 35,000 to 45,000 clones, approximately 91% seen once. Germline trimming cut 10 bases from V and 5 bases from J; bases unmatched to any gene: 13. The length of the CDR3 is 14 residues. The germline V gene encodes CDR1 SGDLS and CDR2 YYNGEE. The gene calls are TRBV9 and TRBJ2-5; 8 nucleotides align to TRBD2. This TCR derives from a man aged 55-75 years with active COVID-19. The sequenced material came from peripheral blood. The chain's CDR3 is CARSTGTRDETQYF. DNA for the CDR3: TGTGCCCGATCGACCGGGACTAGGGACGAGACCCAGTACTTC.